This T cell receptor beta chain was sequenced in a study of T cell repertoires in cytomegalovirus infection. Study-level information: In the study, CMV epitopes included recently identified HLA-C-restricted and well-studied HLA-B-restricted ones. Both CMV infection and a matching HLA type were indicated by public TCR beta signatures.

TCRdb called the reads again in MiXCR, with one record for every CDR3 protein. Here the sample spans around 770,000 distinct CDR3 sequences, 25% to 35% being singletons. Germline V gene data show CDR1 as WNHNN and CDR2 as SYGVQD (reference sequence). The CDR3 covers 13 residues. The ends lost 6 bases at V and 2 bases at J; junction bases unmatched: 4. This clonotype was found many times. The target antigen is unknown. The study, taken as a whole, reports: Using cumulative public TCR beta family frequency, the authors identified those who carried CMV together with the relevant HLA.

The V gene is TRBV10-1, the J gene TRBJ2-7, with 7 bases matching TRBD1. The source of this sequence is a human donor in good health (CMV status not recorded). Some clones in this sample may be carry-over from other donors' samples. The sample consisted of cultured CD8+ T cells from PBMCs, taken from culture after CMV antigen stimulation. The CDR3 protein is CASSSDRTYEQYF. CDR3 nucleotides: TGCGCCAGCAGCTCGGACAGGACCTACGAGCAGTACTTC.